The entry that follows covers one TCR beta chain sequence. The antigen is not known. Autoimmune disease history or systemic immunosuppression barred patients. This sample is drawn from a study of OX40 agonist ivuxolimab in advanced cancers. Study-wide background: Three patients, one with hepatocellular carcinoma and two with cutaneous melanoma, achieved partial responses. Study observations and caveats: No determination was made of the antigen specificity of the expanded peripheral T cells.

Assay used: immunoSEQ multiplex PCR; TCRdb lists only in-frame clones, some missing. The profile shows about 61,000 clones, about four fifths of them singletons. The length of the CDR3 is 20 residues. The V gene's germline CDR1 is MGHRA and CDR2 YSYEKL. Germline trimming cut 3 bases from V and 0 bases from J; bases unmatched to any gene: 16. V gene TRBV4-1 combines with J gene TRBJ2-4; 8 nucleotides agree with TRBD2. This clonotype was sampled from an adult with an advanced solid tumor such as melanoma, head and neck, liver or kidney cancer. The sample here was CD4+ or CD8+ T cells sorted from blood, taken in a trial of the OX40 agonist ivuxolimab. This CDR3 reads CASSHEPSGRVLLAKNIQYF. CDR3 nucleotide sequence: TGCGCCAGCAGCCATGAACCTAGCGGGCGGGTTCTTCTAGCCAAAAACATTCAGTACTTC.